The 32 T cell receptor beta chains given below trace back to one sample, sequenced in a study of human T cells and chemical hapten exposure. Regarding time point: pre-sensitization, week 0. The treatment is: therapeutic diphenylcyclopropenone sensitization with weekly scalp DPC. TCRdb reprocessed the RACE reads via MiXCR and lists one record per CDR3 protein. The sample lists 95,000 to 100,000 distinct CDR3 sequences, less than 14% occurring once. Sample: whole blood, taken in connection with sensitization to the hapten diphenylcyclopropenone (DPC). The source is a woman aged 55 to 70 with alopecia areata. Some clones in this sample may be carry-over from other donors' samples.

This clonotype has ten or more counts. The V gene is TRBV2, the J gene TRBJ2-1; TRBD2 matches at 11 bases. Germline trimming cut 3 bases from V and 13 bases from J; bases unmatched to any gene: 11. CDR3 length: 15 amino acids. The germline V gene has CDR1 SNHLY and CDR2 FYNNEI. Written as DNA, the CDR3 is TGTGCCAGCAGTGACCGTCGACTAGCGGGGAGAGATCAGTTCTTC. Encoded protein: CASSDRRLAGRDQFF.

The chain joins TRBV10-3 to TRBJ2-3, with TRBD1 matching 7 bases. After removal of 7 bases from V and 0 bases from J, the junction contained 10 bases not matched to a gene. Looked up from germline, CDR1 is ENHRY and CDR2 is SYGVKD. The CDR3 is 16 residues long. The CDR3 nucleotides are TGTGCCATCAAGGAGGTAGGGGGCCATAGCACAGATACGCAGTATTTT. Protein: CAIKEVGGHSTDTQYF.

This clonotype has ten or more counts. CDR3 sequence: CSATRLNTEAFF. The DNA of the CDR3 is TGCAGCGCGACACGGTTGAACACTGAAGCTTTCTTT. The chain couples TRBV29-1 to TRBJ1-1; D call uncertain. The CDR3 is 12 amino acids. Trimming left V 7 bases short and J 0 bases short, with 9 bases between. Germline loops: CDR1 SQVTM, CDR2 ANQGSEA.

This clonotype was seen a few times. The chain recombines TRBV19 with TRBJ1-1, with 9 bases that match TRBD1. With V trimmed by 5 bases and J by 1 base, 5 bases remained unmatched. Per the germline V gene, CDR1 is LNHDA and CDR2 is SQIVND (reference sequence). The length of the CDR3 is 15 residues. CDR3 DNA: TGTGCCAGTAGTGAACAGGGGGCGCGGAACACTGAAGCTTTCTTT. It translates to CASSEQGARNTEAFF.

V is TRBV12-5 and J is TRBJ1-5; 11 nucleotides agree with TRBD1. Per germline, CDR1 LGHNT and CDR2 FRNRAP. The V segment lost 3 bases and the J segment 0 bases; nucleotides outside the gene matches: 4. The CDR3 spans 17 residues. The CDR3 region is CASGFFGQGASNQPQHF. The CDR3 coding sequence is TGTGCTAGTGGTTTTTTCGGACAGGGGGCTAGCAATCAGCCCCAGCATTTT.

This clonotype was seen ten or more times. The chain has TRBV6-6 and TRBJ1-1; D perhaps matches TRBD1 (5 bases). V lost 6 bases and J 5 bases, leaving 10 bases between the germline ends. Per the germline V gene, CDR1 is MNHNY and CDR2 is SVGAGI (reference sequence). This CDR3 comprises 12 residues. The CDR3 nucleotides are TGTGCCAGCAGCACCGACAGAACTGAAGCTTTCTTT. This codes for CASSTDRTEAFF.

This clonotype was seen many times. The J gene is TRBJ1-2, the V gene TRBV5-1; D perhaps matches TRBD1 (6 bases). Per the germline V gene, CDR1 is SGHRS and CDR2 is YFSETQ. This CDR3 has 13 amino acids. Between the trimmed V and J ends, which lost 5 bases and 7 bases, there was a span of 15 bases. CDR3 nucleotide sequence: TGCGCCAGCAGTTCGGACAGTAACGGTGGCTACACCTTC. It encodes CASSSDSNGGYTF.

This clonotype has more than one count but fewer than ten. V and J are TRBV5-4 and TRBJ1-1; maybe TRBD1 (5 bases). Germline lookup yields CDR1 SGHNT and CDR2 YYREEE (reference sequence). The CDR3 has 13 residues. Trimming cost V 2 bases and J 8 bases, with 13 bases left between them. The CDR3 is CASSLTGGGEAFF. CDR3 bases: TGTGCCAGCAGCTTAACCGGGGGAGGGGAAGCTTTCTTT.

The CDR3 DNA reads TGTGCCAGCAGCCAAGATTGGGGATGGGACATTCAGTACTTC. Encoded protein: CASSQDWGWDIQYF. This sequence joins TRBV14 and TRBJ2-4; D is unresolved. The CDR3 covers 14 residues. From germline, CDR1 is SGHDN and CDR2 FVKESK. Trimming removed 0 bases at V and 8 bases at J, with 11 bases between.

The J gene is TRBJ2-5, the V gene TRBV25-1; tentative D call: TRBD1 (5 bases). The length of the CDR3 is 14 residues. Germline lookup yields CDR1 MGHDK and CDR2 SYGVNS. V was shortened by 1 base and J by 1 base, with 7 bases between the two germline ends. For the CDR3, the DNA is TGTGCCAGCAGTGAATCGACAGCCCAAGAGACCCAGTACTTC. This translates into CASSESTAQETQYF.

This clonotype appeared many times. This chain links TRBV24-1 with TRBJ1-1; D unclear. Trimming cost V 7 bases and J 4 bases, with 12 bases left between them. This CDR3 comprises 13 residues. Germline V gene data show CDR1 as KGHDR and CDR2 as SFDVKD. DNA of the CDR3: TGTGCCACCAGCTCATCGTGGGGCACTGAAGCTTTCTTT. This sequence encodes CATSSSWGTEAFF.

The CDR3, as DNA: TGTGCCAGCAGCCGACAGGGGCCCTCCTACGAGCAGTACTTC. It is translated as CASSRQGPSYEQYF. The chain joins TRBV3-1 to TRBJ2-7; 8 bases match TRBD1. Germline V gene sequence: CDR1 LGHDT, CDR2 YNNKEL (reference sequence). This CDR3 spans 14 amino acids. J was trimmed by 0 bases and V by 4 bases; bases with no gene match: 2.

The chain links TRBV11-1 to TRBJ2-1; a weak D match, TRBD2 (5 bases). V lost 7 bases and J 7 bases, leaving 14 bases between the germline ends. CDR3 size: 13 residues. Germline values: CDR1 SGHAT, CDR2 FQDESV (reference sequence). The CDR3 nucleotides are TGTGCCAGCACCCGAGGGCGAGGGAATGAGCAGTTCTTC. Residues: CASTRGRGNEQFF.

The CDR3 nucleotides are TGCAGCGTGGGATATACCCTCCAAGAGACCCAGTACTTC. The encoded protein is CSVGYTLQETQYF. The chain recombines TRBV29-1 with TRBJ2-5; D gene ambiguous. The CDR3 spans 13 residues. CDR1 SQVTM and CDR2 ANQGSEA come from the germline V gene. Trimming shortened V by 6 bases and J by 1 base, and 12 bases separated the two germline ends. The full variable domain, with the rest looked up from reference TRBV29-1 and TRBJ2-5, is SAVISQKPSRDICQRGTSLTIQCQVDSQVTMMFWYRQQPGQSLTLIATANQGSEATYESGFVIDKFPISRPNLTFSTLTVSNMSPEDSSIYLCSVGYTLQETQYFGPGTRLLVL.

This clonotype occurred many times. This rearrangement joins TRBV29-1 to TRBJ2-3; D is unresolved. The CDR3 covers 14 residues. CDR1 SQVTM and CDR2 ANQGSEA come from the germline V gene. V was pared by 4 bases and J by 4 bases, with 15 bases between. CDR3 DNA sequence: TGCAGCGTTGCTCACGACACTTTGGCAGATACGCAGTATTTT. It translates to CSVAHDTLADTQYF.

This clonotype was seen a handful of times. The rearrangement uses TRBV7-8 and TRBJ1-2, with D possibly matching TRBD1 (5 bases). Per the germline V gene, CDR1 is SGHVS and CDR2 is FQNEAQ. This CDR3 has 22 residues. The V end lost 4 bases, the J end lost 0 bases, and 33 bases lay between the germline ends. The CDR3 here is CASSWGPQTGIPGLGANYGYTF. Written as DNA, the CDR3 is TGTGCCAGCAGCTGGGGACCCCAAACAGGAATACCAGGATTGGGAGCTAACTATGGCTACACCTTC.

This clonotype has just a few counts. The chain joins TRBV7-6 to TRBJ2-1, with 12 bases that match TRBD1. This CDR3 is 16 amino acids long. Germline CDR1 and CDR2: SGHVS and FNYEAQ. The V and J ends lost 5 bases and 6 bases, in that order; junction bases with no gene match: 8. The CDR3 spells CASSPIAGQGANEQFF. The CDR3 nucleotides are TGTGCCAGCAGCCCCATTGCGGGACAGGGGGCCAATGAGCAGTTCTTC.

This clonotype was counted ten times or more. The chain uses TRBV6-1 and TRBJ2-1; 8 positions agree with TRBD1. CDR3 size: 14 residues. V was pared by 5 bases and J by 6 bases, with 6 bases of the junction left unmatched. CDR1 and CDR2 (germline): MNHNS, SASEGT. CDR3 DNA sequence: TGTGCCAGCAGTCCTCGAACAGGGGGCAATGAGCAGTTCTTC. The encoded protein is CASSPRTGGNEQFF.

This clonotype was seen many times. The chain joins TRBV29-1 to TRBJ2-5; D not certain. The CDR3 loop spans 17 amino acids. CDR1 is SQVTM and CDR2 is ANQGSEA in the germline V gene. V lost 3 bases and J 6 bases, leaving 26 bases between the germline ends. The CDR3 reads CSVEKVVSMWAVKTQYF. The CDR3 region has the DNA TGCAGCGTTGAGAAGGTCGTCTCGATGTGGGCAGTGAAGACCCAGTACTTC.

As to this clonotype: This may arise from a read error, as a much more abundant clone is one base away. The genes are TRBV2 and TRBJ2-5; either TRBD1 or TRBD2 may supply D (6 bases each). The CDR3 loop spans 15 amino acids. V lost 3 bases and J 3 bases, leaving 14 bases between the germline ends. CDR1 and CDR2 (germline): SNHLY, FYNNEI. CDR3 sequence reads: CASSDGRQAKETQYF. DNA for the CDR3: TGTGCCAGCAGTGACGGGAGACAGGCTAAAGAGACCCAGTACTTC.

This chain joins TRBV4-1 and TRBJ2-6, with 7 bases aligning to TRBD1. CDR3 size: 18 residues. Losses at the gene ends were 4 bases for V and 0 bases for J; bases not matched to a gene: 9. Looked up from germline, CDR1 is MGHRA and CDR2 is YSYEKL. CDR3 sequence: CASSPVGQVLSGANVLTF. CDR3 DNA: TGCGCCAGCAGCCCTGTTGGACAGGTCCTCTCTGGGGCCAACGTCCTGACTTTC.

This clonotype was counted between two and nine times. The CDR3 DNA is TGTGCCAGCAGCCCACCCCCGGGATCCAAAGAGACCCAGTACTTC. Its translation: CASSPPPGSKETQYF. J is TRBJ2-5 and V is TRBV7-9; D may be TRBD2 (5 bases). Germline assignment: CDR1 SEHNR and CDR2 FQNEAQ (reference sequence). Trimming took off 5 bases at V and 3 bases at J, with 16 bases between the two ends. The CDR3 is made up of 15 amino acids.

This clonotype was picked up many times. The chain combines TRBV10-1 with TRBJ2-1; 11 bases fit TRBD1. The germline V gene encodes CDR1 WNHNN and CDR2 SYGVQD (reference sequence). The CDR3 sequence is 16 residues long. With V trimmed by 2 bases and J by 5 bases, 5 bases remained unmatched. Here the CDR3 reads CASSEAGQGANNEQFF. The CDR3, as DNA: TGCGCCAGCAGTGAGGCAGGACAGGGGGCTAACAATGAGCAGTTCTTC.

In this sample, this clonotype turned up many times. The rearrangement joins TRBV30 to TRBJ2-2; TRBD2 matches at 10 bases. Germline-derived CDR1 and CDR2 are GTSNPN and SVGIG (reference sequence). After removal of 4 bases from V and 1 base from J, the junction contained 9 bases not matched to a gene. The CDR3 is 17 amino acids. CDR3 region: CAWNLLAGVKNTGELFF. The CDR3 coding sequence is TGTGCCTGGAACCTTCTAGCGGGGGTTAAGAACACCGGGGAGCTGTTTTTT.

This clonotype was detected ten times or more. The chain carries TRBV7-2 and TRBJ2-1, with 10 nucleotides matching TRBD1. The CDR3 is 14 residues long. V lost 7 bases to trimming and J lost 3 bases; unmatched junction nucleotides: 3. Looked up from germline, CDR1 is SGHTA and CDR2 is FQGNSA. The CDR3 sequence: CASIGDRGYNEQFF. The CDR3 DNA follows: TGTGCCAGCATCGGGGACAGGGGCTACAATGAGCAGTTCTTC.

This clonotype showed up many times. The chain has TRBV5-1 and TRBJ2-7, with 13 bases that match TRBD2. The trim removed 4 bases at V and 6 bases at J, leaving 4 bases unmatched. The CDR3 has 14 amino acids. The V gene's germline CDR1 is SGHRS and CDR2 YFSETQ. The CDR3 protein is CASSPGLAGLEQYF. CDR3 coding DNA: TGCGCCAGCAGCCCGGGACTAGCGGGGCTCGAGCAGTACTTC.

V gene TRBV7-3 combines with J gene TRBJ1-2; D uncertain. Trimming took off 1 base at V and 4 bases at J, with 13 bases between the two ends. CDR1 SGHTA and CDR2 FQGTGA come from the germline V gene. The length of the CDR3 is 15 residues. In nucleotides, the CDR3 is TGTGCCAGCAGCTTAAACTCCGGGATCTCCTATGGCTACACCTTC. Translated, it gives CASSLNSGISYGYTF. The variable domain in full, with the rest retrieved from reference TRBV7-3 and TRBJ1-2, is GAGVSQTPSNKVTEKGKYVELRCDPISGHTALYWYRQSLGQGPEFLIYFQGTGAADDSGLPNDRFFAVRPEGSVSTLKIQRTERGDSAVYLCASSLNSGISYGYTFGSGTRLTVV.

This clonotype has a count of ten or more. The V gene is TRBV19, the J gene TRBJ2-2, with D possibly matching TRBD1 (6 bases). V dropped 3 bases and J dropped 2 bases, with 13 bases sitting between them. Germline values: CDR1 LNHDA, CDR2 SQIVND (reference sequence). CDR3 length: 16 residues. The CDR3 region has the DNA TGTGCCAGTAGTATGCGGTCAGGGGCCAACACCGGGGAGCTGTTTTTT. This codes for CASSMRSGANTGELFF.

In this sample, this clonotype turned up many times. The chain uses TRBV6-1 and TRBJ1-2; the match to TRBD1 covers 8 bases. CDR1 and CDR2 (germline): MNHNS, SASEGT. The CDR3 is 13 amino acids. J gave up 4 bases and V 4 bases, and 2 bases lay outside the gene matches. The CDR3 nucleotides are TGTGCCAGCAGTGGGACAGGGCTCTATGGCTACACCTTC. Its translation is CASSGTGLYGYTF.

J is TRBJ1-1 and V is TRBV20-1; D gene ambiguous. The CDR3 totals 14 residues. Trimming shortened V by 2 bases and J by 1 base, and 11 bases separated the two germline ends. Germline CDR1 and CDR2: DFQATT and SNEGSKA (reference sequence). CDR3 amino acids: CSARSLGGNTEAFF. The CDR3, as DNA: TGCAGTGCTAGATCCCTAGGAGGGAACACTGAAGCTTTCTTT.

This clonotype was counted at least ten times. The chain uses TRBV2 and TRBJ2-1; no reliable D call. There are 15 residues in the CDR3. The germline V and J ends were trimmed by 3 bases and 0 bases, with 9 bases remaining between them. Per the germline V gene, CDR1 is SNHLY and CDR2 is FYNNEI. CDR3 coding DNA: TGTGCCAGCAGTGAGGAGTCCAGCTCCTACAATGAGCAGTTCTTC. This translates into CASSEESSSYNEQFF.

About this clonotype itself: The junction and the germline gene differ at one end; a read error may be behind it. The chain has TRBV25-1 and TRBJ2-2; TRBD1 matches 10 bases. Germline V gene data show CDR1 as MGHDK and CDR2 as SYGVNS. The CDR3 is made up of 17 amino acids. This CDR3 reads CASSAQPGQGNTRELFF. In nucleotides, the CDR3 is TGTGCCAGCAGTGCCCAGCCGGGACAGGGGAACACCAGGGAGCTGTTTTTT.